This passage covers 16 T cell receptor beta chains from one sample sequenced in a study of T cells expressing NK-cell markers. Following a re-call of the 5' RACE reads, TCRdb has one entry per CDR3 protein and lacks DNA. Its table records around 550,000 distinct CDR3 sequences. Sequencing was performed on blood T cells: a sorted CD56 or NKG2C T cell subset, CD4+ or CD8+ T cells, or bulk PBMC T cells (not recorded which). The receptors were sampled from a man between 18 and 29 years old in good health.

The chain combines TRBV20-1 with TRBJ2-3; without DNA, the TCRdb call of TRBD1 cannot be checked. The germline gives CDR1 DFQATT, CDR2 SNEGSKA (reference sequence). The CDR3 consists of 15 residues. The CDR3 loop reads CSARPTGSSTDTQYF.

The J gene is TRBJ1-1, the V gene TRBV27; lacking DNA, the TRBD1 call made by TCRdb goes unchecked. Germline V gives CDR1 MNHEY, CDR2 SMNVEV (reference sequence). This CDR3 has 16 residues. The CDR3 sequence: CASSWLRQGSDTEAFF.

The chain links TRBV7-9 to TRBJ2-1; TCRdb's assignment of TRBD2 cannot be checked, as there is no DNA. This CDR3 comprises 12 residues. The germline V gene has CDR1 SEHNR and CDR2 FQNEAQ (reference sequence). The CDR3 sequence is CASTPRGNEQFF.

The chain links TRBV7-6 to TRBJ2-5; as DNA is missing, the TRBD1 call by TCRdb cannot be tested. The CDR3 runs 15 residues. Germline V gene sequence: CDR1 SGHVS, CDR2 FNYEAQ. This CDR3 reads CASSLPGGSLETQYF.

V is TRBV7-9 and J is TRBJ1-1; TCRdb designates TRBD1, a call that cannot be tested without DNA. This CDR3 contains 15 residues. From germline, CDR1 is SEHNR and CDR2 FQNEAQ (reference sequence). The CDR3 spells CASTLPGPTNTEAFF.

CDR3 region: CASRGTGGNTIYF. V gene TRBV27 combines with J gene TRBJ1-3; the TCRdb D gene call, TRBD1, has no DNA to confirm it. The CDR3 covers 13 residues. From germline, CDR1 is MNHEY and CDR2 SMNVEV (reference sequence).

The CDR3 protein is CSVERVAYNEQFF. The gene calls are TRBV29-1 and TRBJ2-1. The germline V gene encodes CDR1 SQVTM and CDR2 ANQGSEA. The CDR3 runs to 13 residues.

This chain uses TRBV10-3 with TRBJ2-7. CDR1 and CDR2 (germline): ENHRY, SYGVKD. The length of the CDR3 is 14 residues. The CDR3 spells CAIREDTNSYEQYF.

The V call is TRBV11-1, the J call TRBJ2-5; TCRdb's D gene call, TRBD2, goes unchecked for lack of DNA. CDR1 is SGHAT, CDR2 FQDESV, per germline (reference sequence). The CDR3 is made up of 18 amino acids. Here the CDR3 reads CASSLHPRGRRHLETQYF.

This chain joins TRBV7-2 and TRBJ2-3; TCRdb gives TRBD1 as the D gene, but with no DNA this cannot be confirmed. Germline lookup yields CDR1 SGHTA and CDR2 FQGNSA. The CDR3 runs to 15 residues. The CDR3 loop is CASSLDPQGEDTQYF.

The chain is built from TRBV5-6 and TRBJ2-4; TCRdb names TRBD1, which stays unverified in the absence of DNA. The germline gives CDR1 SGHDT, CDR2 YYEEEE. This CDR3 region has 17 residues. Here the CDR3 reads CASSLLSGIVAKNIQYF.

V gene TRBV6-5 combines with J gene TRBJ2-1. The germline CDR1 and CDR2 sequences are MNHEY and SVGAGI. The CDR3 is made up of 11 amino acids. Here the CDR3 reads CASTQRTEQFF.

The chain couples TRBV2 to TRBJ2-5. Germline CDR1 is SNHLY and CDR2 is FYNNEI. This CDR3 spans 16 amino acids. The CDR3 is CASPRPSLGVQETQYF.

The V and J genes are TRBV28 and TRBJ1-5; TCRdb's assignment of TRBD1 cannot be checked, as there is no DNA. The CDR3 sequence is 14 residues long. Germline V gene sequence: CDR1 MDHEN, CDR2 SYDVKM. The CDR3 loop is CASSFGGRGQPQHF.

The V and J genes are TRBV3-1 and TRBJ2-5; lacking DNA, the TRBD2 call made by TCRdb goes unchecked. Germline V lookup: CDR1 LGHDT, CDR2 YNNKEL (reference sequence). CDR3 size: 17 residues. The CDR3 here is CASSQDLERATRETQYF.

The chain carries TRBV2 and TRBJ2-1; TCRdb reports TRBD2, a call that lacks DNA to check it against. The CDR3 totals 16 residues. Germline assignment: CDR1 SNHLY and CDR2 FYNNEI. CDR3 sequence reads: CASNPGLAGDVYEQFF.